This TCR beta chain was identified in a study of T cell responses to AZD1222 COVID-19 vaccine. Study-level findings and limits: Spike-specific TCR depth and breadth grew after two AZD1222 doses. Repertoires were sampled only after the peak T cell response. Spike was spanned by vaccine-associated CD4 TCRs, which were dominant at 160-218 and 743-854. The donor group comprised mostly white British people and more females; the analysis possibly underestimated clonal diversity.

TCRdb's copy holds only in-frame clones and misses some; the assay was immunoSEQ multiplex PCR. The sample yields about 140,000 clones, roughly 87% seen once. V shed 8 bases and J 6 bases; nucleotides not matched to a gene: 5. Germline CDR1 and CDR2: ENHRY and SYGVKD. The CDR3 length is 12 residues. A note on this clone: Its specificity is unknown.

The chain recombines TRBV10-3 with TRBJ1-2; 8 nucleotides line up with TRBD1. The TCR originated in an adult who received the AZD1222 COVID-19 vaccine. The specimen comprised peripheral blood, sampled 28 days after the second AZD1222 dose. CDR3 coding DNA: TGTGCCATCTACGGACAGGGACATGGCTACACCTTC. Protein sequence: CAIYGQGHGYTF.